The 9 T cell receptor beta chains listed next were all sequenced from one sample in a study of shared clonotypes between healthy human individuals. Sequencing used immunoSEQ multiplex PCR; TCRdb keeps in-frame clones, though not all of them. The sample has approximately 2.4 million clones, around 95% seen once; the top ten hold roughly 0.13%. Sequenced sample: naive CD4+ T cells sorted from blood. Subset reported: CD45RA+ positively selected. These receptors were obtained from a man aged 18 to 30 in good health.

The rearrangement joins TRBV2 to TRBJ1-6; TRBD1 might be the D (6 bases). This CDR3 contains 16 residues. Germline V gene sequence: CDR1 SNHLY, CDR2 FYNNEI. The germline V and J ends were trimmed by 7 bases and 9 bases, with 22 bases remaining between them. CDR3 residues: CASKGGLETGGSPLHF. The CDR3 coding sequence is TGTGCCAGCAAGGGGGGGTTGGAGACAGGCGGTTCACCCCTCCACTTT.

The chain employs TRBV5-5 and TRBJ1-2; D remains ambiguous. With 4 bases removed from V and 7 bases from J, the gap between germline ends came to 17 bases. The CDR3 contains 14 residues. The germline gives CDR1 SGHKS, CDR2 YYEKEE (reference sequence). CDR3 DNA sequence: TGTGCCAGCAGCCCACGTTTGTGGCCCCTTGGCTACACCTTC. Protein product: CASSPRLWPLGYTF. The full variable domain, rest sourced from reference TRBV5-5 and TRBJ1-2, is DAGVTQSPTHLIKTRGQQVTLRCSPISGHKSVSWYQQVLGQGPQFIFQYYEKEERGRGNFPDRFSARQFPNYSSELNVNALLLGDSALYLCASSPRLWPLGYTFGSGTRLTVV.

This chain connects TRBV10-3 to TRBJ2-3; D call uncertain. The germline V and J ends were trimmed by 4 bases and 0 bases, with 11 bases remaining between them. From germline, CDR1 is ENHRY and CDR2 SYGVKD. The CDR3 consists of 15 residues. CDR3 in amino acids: CAISGGAFSTDTQYF. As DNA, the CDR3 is TGTGCCATCAGTGGTGGAGCGTTTAGCACAGATACGCAGTATTTT.

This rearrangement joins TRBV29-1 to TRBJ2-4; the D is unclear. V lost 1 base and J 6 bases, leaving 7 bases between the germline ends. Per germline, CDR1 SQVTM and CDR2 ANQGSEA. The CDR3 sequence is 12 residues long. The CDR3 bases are TGCAGCGTTGAAGCCCCGGGAAACATTCAGTACTTC. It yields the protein CSVEAPGNIQYF.

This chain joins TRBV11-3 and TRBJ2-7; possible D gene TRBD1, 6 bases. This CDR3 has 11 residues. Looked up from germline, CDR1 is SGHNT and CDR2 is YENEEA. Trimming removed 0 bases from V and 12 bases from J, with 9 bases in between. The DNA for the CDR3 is TGTGCCAGCAGCTTAGAAGGGGGTCGGTACTTC. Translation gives CASSLEGGRYF.

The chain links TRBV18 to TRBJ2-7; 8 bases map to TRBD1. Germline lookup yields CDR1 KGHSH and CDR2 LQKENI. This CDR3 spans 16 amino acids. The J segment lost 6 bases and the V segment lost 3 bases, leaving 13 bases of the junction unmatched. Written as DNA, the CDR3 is TGTGCCAGCTCACCTTCTCTGGTACAGGGGGGTGGCGAGCAGTACTTC. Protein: CASSPSLVQGGGEQYF.

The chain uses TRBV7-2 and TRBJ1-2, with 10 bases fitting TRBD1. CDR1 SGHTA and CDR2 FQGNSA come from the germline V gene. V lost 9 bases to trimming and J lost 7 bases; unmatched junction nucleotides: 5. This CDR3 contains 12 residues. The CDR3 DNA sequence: TGTGCCAGTCCGACAGGGGGCTTTGGCTACACCTTC. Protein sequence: CASPTGGFGYTF.

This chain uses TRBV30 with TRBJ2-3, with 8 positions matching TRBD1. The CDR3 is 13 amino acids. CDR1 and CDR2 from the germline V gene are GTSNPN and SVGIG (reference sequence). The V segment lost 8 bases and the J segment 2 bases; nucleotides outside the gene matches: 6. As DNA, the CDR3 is TGTGCCGGTCACAGGGGGTTCACAGATACGCAGTATTTT. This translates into CAGHRGFTDTQYF.

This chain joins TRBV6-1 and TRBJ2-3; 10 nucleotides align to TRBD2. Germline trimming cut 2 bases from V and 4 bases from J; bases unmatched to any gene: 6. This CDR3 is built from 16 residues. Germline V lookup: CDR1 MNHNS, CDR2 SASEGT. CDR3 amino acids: CASSEIGLAGADTQYF. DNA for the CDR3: TGTGCCAGCAGTGAAATTGGGCTAGCGGGGGCAGATACGCAGTATTTT.